Below, one TCR beta chain is given with its context. What it binds is unknown. This sample stems from a study of cytomegalovirus exposure and HLA in healthy donors. Study-level information: A previous analysis identified around 120 million unique TCR beta sequences derived from some 170 million T cells.

CDR1 and CDR2 (germline): MNHNS, SASEGT. The CDR3 extends over 14 amino acids. V was pared by 6 bases and J by 3 bases, with 12 bases between. Notes on the study in general: Immune exposure information comprised only CMV serostatus. Data from an earlier analysis indicated that most TCR beta V segments were productive either about 90% or about 30% of the time.

With 60 Vbeta and 13 Jbeta primers, the PCR was carried out. Sequenced by immunoSEQ multiplex PCR; TCRdb stores in-frame clones only, minus some. The table records roughly 240,000 clones, 78% of them present only once. Sequenced input: PBMCs. The gene calls are TRBV6-1 and TRBJ1-5, with D possibly matching TRBD1 (6 bases). This sequence was found in a boy between 10 and 17 years old in good health and CMV-seronegative. CDR3 protein: CASRLTGPNQPQHF. The CDR3 DNA reads TGTGCCAGCAGACTAACAGGGCCCAATCAGCCCCAGCATTTT.